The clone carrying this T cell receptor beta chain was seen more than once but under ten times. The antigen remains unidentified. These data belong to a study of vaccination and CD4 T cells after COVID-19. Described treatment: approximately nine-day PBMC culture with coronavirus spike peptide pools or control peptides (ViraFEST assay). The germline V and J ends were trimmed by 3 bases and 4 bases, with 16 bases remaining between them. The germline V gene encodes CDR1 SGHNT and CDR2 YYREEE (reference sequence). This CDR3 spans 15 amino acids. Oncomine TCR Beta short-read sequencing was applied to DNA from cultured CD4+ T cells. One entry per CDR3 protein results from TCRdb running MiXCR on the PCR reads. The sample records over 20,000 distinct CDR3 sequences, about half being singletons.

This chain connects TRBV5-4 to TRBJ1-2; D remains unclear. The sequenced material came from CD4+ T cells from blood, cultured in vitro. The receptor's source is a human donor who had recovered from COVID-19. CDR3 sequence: CASSWDISFSYGYTF. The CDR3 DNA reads TGTGCCAGCAGCTGGGATATATCGTTTAGCTATGGCTACACCTTC.